This T cell receptor beta chain was found in a study of CD8+CD57+ T cells in acquired aplastic anemia (dated by TCRdb to the late 2010s). For context, the study as a whole: A mean of roughly 3.2 ug of DNA, ranging from about 0.17 to 30 ug, was extracted from sorted CD4+ and CD8+ cells. CD8+CD57+ expansion was defined as frequency above the mean frequency observed in healthy subjects. Broad study findings and their caveats: Between patients and healthy controls, no significant difference in CD8+ Simpson's diversity was found (P=0.060). Roughly 29 CD8+ CDR3 sequences were found in both patients and controls but appeared to be highly expressed in patients and within the immunodominant clones of the patients.

About this clonotype itself: This receptor's antigen is unknown. Base qualities are missing; no much larger clone stands one base away.

Patients chosen for sequencing had shown expansion of CD8+CD57+ cells by flow cytometry. Every patient had severe acquired aplastic anemia, diagnosed using the International Study of Aplastic Anemia and Agranulocytosis and Camitta criteria. Patients had received no therapy at the time of blood sampling. In the study, sorted CD4+ and CD8+ blood T cells from patients with severe aplastic anemia and from healthy subjects underwent deep sequencing of TCR repertoires. Patients were enrolled in the USA under clinicaltrials.gov protocols 00001620, 01623167, 00001397, 00071045, 00081523 and 00961064. Ficoll-Paque density gradient centrifugation was used to isolate peripheral blood mononuclear cells. CD4+ and CD8+ T cells were sorted by FACS or magnetic beads before DNA extraction. TCR beta VDJ combination and CDR3 sequence profiling used genomic DNA as the template. TCR repertoire sequencing was run on an Illumina HiSeq 2000. From the authors' description of their analysis: TRBV/TRBJ rearrangement plots, CDR3 size and DJ length profiles, and Simpson's diversity index were used to assess repertoires. The most abundant DNA sequence in the deep sequencing data was defined as the immunodominant clone. CDR3 amino acid sequences were checked for sharing between subjects and were compared against published repertoires and the VDJdb database. The public reads were quality trimmed at Q25 with fastp and then assembled into clones with MiXCR by TCRdb, keeping productive beta chains. Here each entry gathers all rows of one CDR3 protein and keeps the most common genes and DNA. These V and J calls are TCRdb output, not the study's own analysis. For this sample there are approximately 260,000 distinct CDR3 sequences; approximately 86% appear just once. Approximately 40% of the sample goes to the ten largest clones.

The germline V gene specifies SGHTA as CDR1 and FQGTGA as CDR2. The CDR3 holds 15 amino acids from the cysteine to the phenylalanine. Only the CDR3 DNA stays, 45 bases, in frame from base 1. The junction carries 11 bases between V and J, which are trimmed by 1 base and 2 bases respectively. Recombination connected TRBV7-3 to TRBJ1-1; D gene: possibly TRBD1, on 6 matching bases. The sequence was collected from a human donor with aplastic anemia. Sequencing was performed on sorted CD4+, CD8+, or CD8+CD57+ T cells (not recorded which) from PBMCs. Here the CDR3 is given as CASSLKLTGNTEAFF. The nucleotide sequence is TGTGCCAGCAGCTTAAAACTGACAGGCAACACTGAAGCTTTCTTT. The full variable domain, completed from the reference TRBV7-3 and TRBJ1-1 proteins outside the CDR3, reads GAGVSQTPSNKVTEKGKYVELRCDPISGHTALYWYRQSLGQGPEFLIYFQGTGAADDSGLPNDRFFAVRPEGSVSTLKIQRTERGDSAVYLCASSLKLTGNTEAFFGQGTRLTVV.